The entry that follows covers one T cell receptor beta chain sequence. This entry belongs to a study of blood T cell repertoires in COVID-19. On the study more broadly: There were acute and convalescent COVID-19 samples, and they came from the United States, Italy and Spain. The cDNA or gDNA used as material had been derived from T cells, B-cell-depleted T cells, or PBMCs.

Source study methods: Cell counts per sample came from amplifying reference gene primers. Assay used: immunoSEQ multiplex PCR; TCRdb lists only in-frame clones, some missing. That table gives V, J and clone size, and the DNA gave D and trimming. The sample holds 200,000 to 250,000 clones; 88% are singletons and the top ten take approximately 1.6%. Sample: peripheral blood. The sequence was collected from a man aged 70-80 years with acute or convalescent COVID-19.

The CDR3 is CASTSSGAGANVLTF. In DNA form, the CDR3 reads TGTGCCAGTACCTCGTCAGGGGCTGGGGCCAACGTCCTGACTTTC. The rearrangement links TRBV19 to TRBJ2-6; D might be TRBD1 (6 bases). Between the trimmed V and J ends, which lost 7 bases and 2 bases, there was a span of 12 bases. The CDR3 spans 15 residues. Per germline, CDR1 LNHDA and CDR2 SQIVND (reference sequence).